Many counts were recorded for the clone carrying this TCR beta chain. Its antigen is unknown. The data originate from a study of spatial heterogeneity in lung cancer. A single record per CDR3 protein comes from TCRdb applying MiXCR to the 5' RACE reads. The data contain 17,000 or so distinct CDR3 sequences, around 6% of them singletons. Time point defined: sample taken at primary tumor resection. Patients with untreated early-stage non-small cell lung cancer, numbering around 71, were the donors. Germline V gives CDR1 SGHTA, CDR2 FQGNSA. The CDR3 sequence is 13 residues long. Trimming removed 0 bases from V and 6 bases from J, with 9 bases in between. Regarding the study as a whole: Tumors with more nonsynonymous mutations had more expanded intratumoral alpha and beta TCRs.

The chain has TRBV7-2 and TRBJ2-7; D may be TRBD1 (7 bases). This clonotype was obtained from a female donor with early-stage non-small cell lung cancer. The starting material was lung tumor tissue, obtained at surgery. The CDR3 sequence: CASSLAQGGEQYF. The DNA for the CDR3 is TGTGCCAGCAGCTTAGCGCAGGGGGGCGAGCAGTACTTC. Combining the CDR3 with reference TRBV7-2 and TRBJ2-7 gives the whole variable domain GAGVSQSPSNKVTEKGKDVELRCDPISGHTALYWYRQSLGQGLEFLIYFQGNSAPDKSGLPSDRFSAERTGGSVSTLTIQRTQQEDSAVYLCASSLAQGGEQYFGPGTRLTVT.